Sequencing of this T cell receptor beta chain was carried out in a study of T cell responses to AZD1222 COVID-19 vaccine. About the study: Second doses were pooled across both intervals (about 4 or about 12 weeks). Findings of the study overall: Spike-specific TCR breadth and depth went up after people got two AZD1222 doses. A mostly white British donor set with more females was recruited, and clonal diversity was possibly underestimated. Spike was spanned by vaccine-associated CD4 TCRs, with dominance at 160-218 and 743-854.

As to this clone: What it recognizes is unknown.

Here immunoSEQ multiplex PCR was the method, and the copy in TCRdb shows in-frame clones only, minus some. The sample shows about 97,000 clones, around nine tenths of them seen only once. In germline, CDR1 is SGHDN, CDR2 FVKESK. The CDR3 loop spans 18 amino acids. The V and J ends lost 5 bases and 0 bases respectively, with 19 bases between them. This TCR derives from an adult in good health. This chain links TRBV14 with TRBJ1-4; D ambiguous. The source was peripheral blood, collected on day 0 of AZD1222 vaccination. In DNA form, the CDR3 reads TGTGCCAGCAGCATGCAAATGTTAGGAGAAACAACTAATGAAAAACTGTTTTTT. It translates to CASSMQMLGETTNEKLFF.